This entry is about one T cell receptor (beta chain). Its specificity is unknown. The germline gives CDR1 PRHDT, CDR2 FYEKMQ (reference sequence). This CDR3 contains 14 residues. Between the trimmed V and J ends, which lost 5 bases and 0 bases, there was a span of 9 bases. A split of CD4+ cells into CD45RA+ naive and CD45RA-negative memory subsets was performed. This record comes from a study of shared clonotypes between healthy human individuals. Using immunoSEQ multiplex PCR, the repertoire was profiled, and TCRdb retains in-frame clones only, with some absent. The sample yields over a million clones, roughly 96% seen once. Study results and limitations: Relative to clonotypes present in all four donors, those not shared had lower generation probabilities. Naive subsets generally exceeded memory subsets in estimated richness. Though the depth was large, rarefaction showed that sorted-subset sequencing was incomplete.

This sequence joins TRBV13 and TRBJ2-3; D gene unclear. Sequencing was done on a sample of naive CD4+ T cells sorted from blood. The subset: CD45RA+ positively selected. The receptor's source is a man aged 25-45 years in good health. This CDR3 reads CASSGARSTDTQYF. The CDR3 region has the DNA TGTGCCAGCAGCGGAGCCCGTAGCACAGATACGCAGTATTTT.